These 9 T cell receptor beta chains were all obtained from the same sample, sequenced in a study of vaccination and CD4 T cells after COVID-19 (dated by TCRdb to between 2021 and 2023). What these receptors recognize is not known. Receptor libraries were prepared by PCR. The sequencer listed for this sample is Illumina iSeq 100. TCR sequencing of DNA from cultured CD4+ T cells used the Oncomine TCR Beta short-read assay at the Johns Hopkins FTIC core. Through fastp at Q25 and MiXCR, TCRdb rebuilt clones from the public reads, retaining in-frame beta chains. CDR3 protein duplicates are merged, each entry listing the most common genes and DNA. The sample records 8,500 to 14,000 distinct CDR3 sequences, roughly two thirds of which are singletons. The ten largest clones add up to approximately 25% of the sample. The treatment or condition label for this specimen denotes: roughly 11-day PBMC culture with coronavirus spike peptide pools or control peptides (ViraFEST assay).

The specimen comprised CD4+ T cells from blood, cultured in vitro, sampled before SARS-CoV-2 vaccination. The origin of the receptors is a human donor who had recovered from COVID-19.

The chain links TRBV19 to TRBJ2-5; 8 positions agree with TRBD1. V shed 7 bases, J shed 5 bases, and the junction held 15 bases outside the gene matches. The CDR3 extends over 16 amino acids. CDR1 and CDR2 (germline): LNHDA, SQIVND (reference sequence). The CDR3: CASTRTGLNSWETQYF. In DNA, the CDR3 is TGTGCCAGTACCCGGACAGGGTTGAATTCGTGGGAGACCCAGTACTTC.

CDR3 amino acids: CASSPGLGWQTQYF. DNA of the CDR3: TGTGCCAGCAGCCCGGGACTAGGATGGCAGACCCAGTACTTC. The chain joins TRBV7-2 to TRBJ2-5, with 8 nucleotides matching TRBD2. V trimming: 5 bases; J trimming: 6 bases; junction bases outside the gene matches: 8. Germline V CDR1 and CDR2: SGHTA, FQGNSA. This CDR3 is built from 14 residues.

The CDR3 nucleotides are TGCAGTGCTCACAGGGAACTGAACACTGAAGCTTTCTTT. Amino acid sequence: CSAHRELNTEAFF. The V and J genes are TRBV20-1 and TRBJ1-1, with a possible D match to TRBD1 (6 bases). The V end lost 5 bases, the J end lost 0 bases, and 10 bases lay between the germline ends. The CDR3 is 13 residues long. From germline, CDR1 is DFQATT and CDR2 SNEGSKA (reference sequence).

The genes are TRBV7-3 and TRBJ2-2, with 9 bases aligning to TRBD2. With V trimmed by 5 bases and J by 2 bases, 6 bases remained unmatched. CDR1 SGHTA and CDR2 FQGTGA come from the germline V gene. The CDR3 runs 16 residues. The CDR3 DNA is TGTGCCAGCAGCCTCTCGACTAGCGGCAACACCGGGGAGCTGTTTTTT. It encodes CASSLSTSGNTGELFF. The variable domain in full, completed from reference TRBV7-3 and TRBJ2-2, reads GAGVSQTPSNKVTEKGKYVELRCDPISGHTALYWYRQSLGQGPEFLIYFQGTGAADDSGLPNDRFFAVRPEGSVSTLKIQRTERGDSAVYLCASSLSTSGNTGELFFGEGSRLTVL.

The DNA of the CDR3 is TGTGCCAGCAGTTTATCCGGGGCGGACTATGGCTACACCTTC. As protein: CASSLSGADYGYTF. This chain connects TRBV28 to TRBJ1-2; TRBD1 might be the D (5 bases). Trimming left V 1 base short and J 3 bases short, with 9 bases between. Germline CDR1 reads MDHEN; CDR2 reads SYDVKM. CDR3 length: 14 amino acids.

This clonotype was counted between two and nine times. CDR3 residues: CASSLRGTSSGELFF. The CDR3 DNA reads TGTGCCAGCAGCTTACGCGGGACTAGCTCCGGGGAGCTGTTTTTT. V usage is TRBV7-7 and J usage is TRBJ2-2, with 9 bases aligning to TRBD2. Germline V gene sequence: CDR1 SSHAT, CDR2 FNYEAQ (reference sequence). Unmatched junction bases numbered 4, after V lost 2 bases and J lost 6 bases. CDR3 length: 15 residues.

This clonotype appeared a single time. J is TRBJ2-5 and V is TRBV20-1, with 8 nucleotides matching TRBD2. J was trimmed by 4 bases and V by 6 bases; bases with no gene match: 10. The CDR3 totals 14 residues. CDR1 DFQATT and CDR2 SNEGSKA come from the germline V gene (reference sequence). The CDR3 region has the DNA TGCAGTGCCACCGGAGCGGGAGTGGGAGAGACCCAGTACTTC. Amino acids: CSATGAGVGETQYF.

This rearrangement joins TRBV28 to TRBJ1-6; D remains unclear. Trimming took off 3 bases at V and 6 bases at J, with 9 bases between the two ends. The CDR3 has 14 amino acids. Germline V gene sequence: CDR1 MDHEN, CDR2 SYDVKM. CDR3 bases: TGTGCCAGCAGTTTGGGCACCAGTAATTCACCCCTCCACTTT. Encoded protein: CASSLGTSNSPLHF.

This sequence joins TRBV19 and TRBJ2-5; D possibly corresponds to TRBD2 (5 bases). The CDR3 consists of 12 residues. Germline CDR1 is LNHDA and CDR2 is SQIVND (reference sequence). The germline V and J ends were trimmed by 10 bases and 4 bases, with 13 bases remaining between them. CDR3 sequence reads: CATSDSRETQYF. CDR3 nucleotide sequence: TGTGCCACCTCGGACTCTAGAGAGACCCAGTACTTC.